A single TCR beta chain is shown here with its context. Its matching antigen is unknown. Expressed TCRB transcripts were sequenced after all isolated RNA was converted to cDNA. Profiled with immunoSEQ multiplex PCR; TCRdb holds only in-frame clones, not every one. The repertoire consists of approximately 300,000 clones, with about 11% occurring once and the leading ten covering around 0.015%. The data were taken from a study of beta chain features in type 1 diabetes. Study-wide results and caveats: Researchers report that Type 1 diabetes patients had moderately but significantly shorter TCRB CDR3s across all four CD4+ subsets.

CDR1 is MNHEY and CDR2 is SMNVEV in the germline V gene (reference sequence). The CDR3 runs 13 residues. Trimming cost V 2 bases and J 4 bases, with 9 bases left between them. This chain uses TRBV27 with TRBJ2-7; the D gene is possibly TRBD2 (5 bases). The clonotype originates from a woman between 25 and 40 years old in good health. Sequenced: naive CD4+ T cells from blood. The CDR3 protein is CASSLIARYEQYF. In DNA, the CDR3 is TGTGCCAGCAGTTTAATAGCGAGATACGAGCAGTACTTC.